This entry features one T cell receptor beta chain sequence. Its antigen is undetermined. An input of about 0.5 to 1 ug of RNA was subjected to reverse transcription using random hexamers. TCRdb processed the immunoSEQ multiplex PCR reads anew with MiXCR; each CDR3 protein has one entry. The sample holds some 120,000 distinct CDR3 sequences, under 95% seen once. Healthy donors, matched for age and sex, constituted the control group. TEMRA cells were FACS-enriched, while CD8+ and CD4+ T cells were negatively isolated. This entry belongs to a study of CD8 T cells in Susac syndrome. Study observations and caveats: The authors acknowledged that their TCR sequencing and HLA analysis involved a relatively small number of individuals.

Trimming took 3 bases from V and 7 from J, leaving 20 bases between them. The CDR3 is made up of 16 amino acids. The V gene's germline CDR1 is LNHDA and CDR2 SQIVND (reference sequence). This TCR came from a human donor in good health. Material for sequencing was CD8+ T cells from PBMCs. The rearrangement links TRBV19 to TRBJ2-3; the D is unclear. CDR3 DNA sequence: TGTGCCAGTAGTATTGGTTCGGTCTCTCGGCCCCATACGCAGTATTTT. This codes for CASSIGSVSRPHTQYF.